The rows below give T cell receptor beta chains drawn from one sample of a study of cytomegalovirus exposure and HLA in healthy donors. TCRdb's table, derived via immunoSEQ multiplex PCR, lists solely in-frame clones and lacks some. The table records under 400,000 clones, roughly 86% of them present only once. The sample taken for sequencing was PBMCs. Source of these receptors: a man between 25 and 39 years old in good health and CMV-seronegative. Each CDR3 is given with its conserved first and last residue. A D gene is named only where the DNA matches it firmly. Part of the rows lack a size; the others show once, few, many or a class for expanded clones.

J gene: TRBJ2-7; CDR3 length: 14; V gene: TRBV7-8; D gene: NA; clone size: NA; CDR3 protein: CASSLTGNPLEQYF; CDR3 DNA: TGTGCCAGCAGCTTAACAGGGAACCCGCTTGAGCAGTACTTC
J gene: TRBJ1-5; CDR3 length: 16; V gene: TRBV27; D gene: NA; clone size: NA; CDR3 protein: CASSFVRAGPNQPQHF; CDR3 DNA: TGTGCCAGCAGTTTCGTTCGGGCAGGGCCCAATCAGCCCCAGCATTTT
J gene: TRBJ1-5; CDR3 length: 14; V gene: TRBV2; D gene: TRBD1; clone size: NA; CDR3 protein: CASKGTGLNQPQHF; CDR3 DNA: TGTGCCAGCAAGGGGACAGGGCTCAATCAGCCCCAGCATTTT
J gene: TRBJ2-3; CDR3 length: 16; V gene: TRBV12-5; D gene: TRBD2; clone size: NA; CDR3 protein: CASGQGLAGSTDTQYF; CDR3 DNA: TGTGCTAGTGGTCAGGGACTAGCGGGGAGCACAGATACGCAGTATTTT
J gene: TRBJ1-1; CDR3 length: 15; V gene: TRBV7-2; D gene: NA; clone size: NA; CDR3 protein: CASSWFTGFPTEAFF; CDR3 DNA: TGTGCCAGCAGCTGGTTTACAGGATTCCCTACTGAAGCTTTCTTT
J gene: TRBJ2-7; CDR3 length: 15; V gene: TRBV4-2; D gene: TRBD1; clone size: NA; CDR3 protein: CASSQGGTGLYEQYF; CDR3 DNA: TGTGCCAGCAGCCAAGGCGGGACAGGCCTCTACGAGCAGTACTTC
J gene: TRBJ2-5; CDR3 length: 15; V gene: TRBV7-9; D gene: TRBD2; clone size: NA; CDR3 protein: CASSWGTSESETQYF; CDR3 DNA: TGTGCCAGCAGCTGGGGGACTAGCGAGTCTGAGACCCAGTACTTC
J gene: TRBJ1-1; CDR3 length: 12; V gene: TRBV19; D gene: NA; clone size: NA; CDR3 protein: CASSRPSPEAFF; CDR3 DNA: TGTGCCAGTAGTAGGCCCTCTCCTGAAGCTTTCTTT
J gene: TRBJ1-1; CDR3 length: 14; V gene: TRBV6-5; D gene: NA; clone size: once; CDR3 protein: CASSYGGTNTEAFF; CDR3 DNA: TGTGCCAGCAGTTACGGGGGGACGAACACTGAAGCTTTCTTT
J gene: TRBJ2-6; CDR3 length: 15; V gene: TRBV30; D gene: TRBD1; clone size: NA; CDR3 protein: CAWTQGDSGANVLTF; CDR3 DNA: TGTGCCTGGACACAGGGGGATTCTGGGGCCAACGTCCTGACTTTC
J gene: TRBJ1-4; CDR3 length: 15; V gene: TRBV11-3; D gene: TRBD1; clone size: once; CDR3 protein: CASSHSDRPNEKLFF; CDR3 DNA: TGTGCCAGCAGCCACTCGGACAGGCCTAATGAAAAACTGTTTTTT
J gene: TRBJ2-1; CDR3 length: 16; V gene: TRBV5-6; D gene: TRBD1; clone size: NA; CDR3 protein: CASSLAGQGVFNEQFF; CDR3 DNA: TGTGCCAGCAGCTTGGCCGGACAGGGGGTTTTCAATGAGCAGTTCTTC
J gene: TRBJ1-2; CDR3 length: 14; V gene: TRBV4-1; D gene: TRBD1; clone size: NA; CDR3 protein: CASSDTGGDYGYTF; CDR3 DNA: TGCGCCAGCAGTGACACAGGGGGCGACTATGGCTACACCTTC
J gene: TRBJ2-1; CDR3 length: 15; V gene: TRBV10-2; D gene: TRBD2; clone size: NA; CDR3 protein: CASSESRGAYNEQFF; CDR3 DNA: TGCGCCAGCAGTGAATCGCGGGGGGCCTACAATGAGCAGTTCTTC
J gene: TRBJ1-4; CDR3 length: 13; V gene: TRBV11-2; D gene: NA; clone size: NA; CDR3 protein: CASSLGLTRQAFF; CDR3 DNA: TGTGCCAGCAGCTTAGGGCTGACCCGCCAGGCGTTTTTT
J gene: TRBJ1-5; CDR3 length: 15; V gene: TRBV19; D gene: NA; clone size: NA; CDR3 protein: CASSMEGTPKMPQHF; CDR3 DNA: TGTGCCAGTAGTATGGAAGGGACACCCAAGATGCCCCAGCATTTT
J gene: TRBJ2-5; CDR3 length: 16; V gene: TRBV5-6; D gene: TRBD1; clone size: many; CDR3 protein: CASSFGFGTGKETQYF; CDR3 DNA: TGTGCCAGCAGCTTTGGTTTCGGGACAGGGAAAGAGACCCAGTACTTC
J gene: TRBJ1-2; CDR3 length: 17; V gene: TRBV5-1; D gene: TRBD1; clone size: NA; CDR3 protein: CASSLEGQGLGDYGYTF; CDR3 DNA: TGCGCCAGCAGCTTGGAGGGACAGGGCCTGGGGGACTATGGCTACACCTTC
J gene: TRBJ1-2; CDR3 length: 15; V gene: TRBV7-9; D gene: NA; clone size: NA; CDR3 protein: CASSPPWGPYYGYTF; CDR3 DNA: TGTGCCAGCAGCCCGCCTTGGGGGCCCTACTATGGCTACACCTTC
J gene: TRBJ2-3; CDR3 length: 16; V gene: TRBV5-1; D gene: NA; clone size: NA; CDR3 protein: CASSPVRGKLKDTQYF; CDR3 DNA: TGCGCCAGCAGCCCCGTCCGCGGCAAGTTGAAAGATACGCAGTATTTT
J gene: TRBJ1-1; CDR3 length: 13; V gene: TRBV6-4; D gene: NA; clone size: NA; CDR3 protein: CASSRQANTEAFF; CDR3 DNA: TGTGCCAGCAGTAGACAGGCGAACACTGAAGCTTTCTTT
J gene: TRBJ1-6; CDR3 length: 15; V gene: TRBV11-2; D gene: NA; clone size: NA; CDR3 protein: CASSLLSGLGTPLHF; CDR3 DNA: TGTGCCAGCAGCTTACTGTCAGGGCTAGGGACACCCCTCCACTTT
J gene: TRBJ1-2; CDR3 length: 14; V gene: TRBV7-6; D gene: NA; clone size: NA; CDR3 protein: CASSSGAGTYGYTF; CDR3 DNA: TGTGCCAGCAGCTCCGGGGCGGGGACCTATGGCTACACCTTC
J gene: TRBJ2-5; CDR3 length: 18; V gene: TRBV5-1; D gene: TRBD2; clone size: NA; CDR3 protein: CASSSGGRATAPQETQYF; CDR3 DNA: TGCGCCAGCAGCTCGGGCGGGAGAGCGACCGCTCCCCAAGAGACCCAGTACTTC
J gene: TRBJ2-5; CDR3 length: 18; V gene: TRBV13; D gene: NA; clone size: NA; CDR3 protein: CASSLGDRFILGQETQYF; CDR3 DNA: TGTGCCAGCAGCTTAGGGGACAGATTTATCCTGGGGCAAGAGACCCAGTACTTC
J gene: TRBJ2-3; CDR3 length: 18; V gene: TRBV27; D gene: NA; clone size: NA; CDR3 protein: CASSLKTGVLLSTDTQYF; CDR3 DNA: TGTGCCAGCAGTTTAAAGACAGGTGTCCTCCTTAGCACAGATACGCAGTATTTT
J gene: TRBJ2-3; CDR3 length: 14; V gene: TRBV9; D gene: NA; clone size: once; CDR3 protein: CASSVGVVADTQYF; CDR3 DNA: TGTGCCAGCAGCGTAGGAGTAGTAGCAGATACGCAGTATTTT
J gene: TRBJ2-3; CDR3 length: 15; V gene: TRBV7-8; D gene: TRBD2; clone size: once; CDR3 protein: CASSLRGEGTDTQYF; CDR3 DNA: TGTGCCAGCAGCTTGCGGGGGGAGGGTACAGATACGCAGTATTTT
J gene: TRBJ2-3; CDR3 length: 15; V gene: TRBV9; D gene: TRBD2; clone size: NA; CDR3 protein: CASSVRSGGGDTQYF; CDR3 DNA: TGTGCCAGCAGCGTTCGTAGCGGGGGAGGGGATACGCAGTATTTT
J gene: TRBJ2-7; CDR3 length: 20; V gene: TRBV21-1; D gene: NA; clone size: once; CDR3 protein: CASSKVGAWCEPKIPKGQYF; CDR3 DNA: TGTGCCAGCAGCAAAGTGGGGGCGTGGTGCGAGCCGAAAATACCTAAAGGGCAGTACTTC
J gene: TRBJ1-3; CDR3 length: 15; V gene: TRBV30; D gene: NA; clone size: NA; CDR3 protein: CAWSGRGSPGNTIYF; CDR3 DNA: TGTGCCTGGAGTGGACGAGGGAGTCCTGGAAACACCATATATTTT
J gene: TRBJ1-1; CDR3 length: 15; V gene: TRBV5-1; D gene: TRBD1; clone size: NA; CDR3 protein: CASSPWDRGGTEAFF; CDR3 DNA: TGCGCCAGCAGCCCTTGGGACAGGGGGGGCACTGAAGCTTTCTTT
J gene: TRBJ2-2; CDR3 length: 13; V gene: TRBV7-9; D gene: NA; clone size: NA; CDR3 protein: CASSLVRAGELFF; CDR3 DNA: TGTGCCAGCAGCTTAGTACGGGCCGGGGAGCTGTTTTTT
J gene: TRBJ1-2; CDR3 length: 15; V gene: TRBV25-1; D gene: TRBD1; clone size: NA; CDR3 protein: CASSGGTGGSDGYTF; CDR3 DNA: TGTGCCAGCAGTGGAGGGACAGGGGGCTCGGATGGCTACACCTTC
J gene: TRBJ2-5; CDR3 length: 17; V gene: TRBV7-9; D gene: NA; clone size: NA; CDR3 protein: CASSPPVEGAHSATQYF; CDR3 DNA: TGTGCCAGCAGCCCCCCCGTGGAGGGGGCGCATAGCGCGACCCAGTACTTC
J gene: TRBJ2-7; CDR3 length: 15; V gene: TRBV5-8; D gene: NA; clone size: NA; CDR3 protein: CASSRQRTGTYEQYF; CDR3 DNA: TGTGCCAGCAGCCGACAAAGGACGGGAACCTACGAGCAGTACTTC
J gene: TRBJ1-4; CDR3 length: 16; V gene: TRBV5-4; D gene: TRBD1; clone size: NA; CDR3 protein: CASSLGTGFESEKLFF; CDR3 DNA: TGTGCCAGCAGCTTGGGGACAGGGTTCGAGAGTGAAAAACTGTTTTTT
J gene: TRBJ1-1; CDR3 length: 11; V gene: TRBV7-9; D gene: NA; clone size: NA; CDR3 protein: CASSLNREAFF; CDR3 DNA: TGTGCCAGCAGCCTAAATCGGGAAGCTTTCTTT
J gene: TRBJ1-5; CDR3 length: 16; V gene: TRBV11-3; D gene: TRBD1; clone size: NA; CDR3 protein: CASSPDCPGGWQPQHF; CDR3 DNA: TGTGCCAGCAGCCCCGACTGTCCAGGGGGCTGGCAGCCCCAGCATTTT
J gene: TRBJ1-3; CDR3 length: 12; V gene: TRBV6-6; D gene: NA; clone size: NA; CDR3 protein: CASSLMWNTIYF; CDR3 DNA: TGTGCCAGCAGCCTAATGTGGAACACCATATATTTT
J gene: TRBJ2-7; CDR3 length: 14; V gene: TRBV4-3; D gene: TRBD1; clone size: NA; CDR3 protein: CASSQGTGRYEQYF; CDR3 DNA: TGCGCCAGCAGCCAAGGGACAGGGCGTTACGAGCAGTACTTC
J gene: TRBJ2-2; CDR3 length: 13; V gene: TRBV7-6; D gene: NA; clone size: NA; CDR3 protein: CASSLYGTGELFF; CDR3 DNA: TGTGCCAGCAGCTTATACGGCACCGGGGAGCTGTTTTTT
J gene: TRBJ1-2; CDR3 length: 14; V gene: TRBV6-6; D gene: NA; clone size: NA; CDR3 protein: CASTLNSGQSGYTF; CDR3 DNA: TGTGCCAGCACTTTAAACTCAGGGCAGAGTGGCTACACCTTC
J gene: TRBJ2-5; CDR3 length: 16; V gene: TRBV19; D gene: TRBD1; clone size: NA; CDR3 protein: CASSTNPGQGGETQYF; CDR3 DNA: TGTGCCAGTAGCACGAACCCTGGACAGGGGGGCGAGACCCAGTACTTC
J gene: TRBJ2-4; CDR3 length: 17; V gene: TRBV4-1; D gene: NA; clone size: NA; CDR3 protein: CASSPEGGELAKNIQYF; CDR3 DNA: TGCGCCAGCAGCCCCGAAGGGGGAGAACTAGCCAAAAACATTCAGTACTTC
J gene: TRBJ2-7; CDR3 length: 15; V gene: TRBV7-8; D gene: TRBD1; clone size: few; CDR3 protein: CASSLTGQGAREQYF; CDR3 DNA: TGTGCCAGCAGCTTGACGGGACAGGGGGCACGCGAGCAGTACTTC
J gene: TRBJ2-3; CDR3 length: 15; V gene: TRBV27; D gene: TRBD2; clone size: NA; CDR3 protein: CASSPSGGARDTQYF; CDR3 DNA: TGTGCCAGCAGTCCTAGCGGGGGGGCACGGGATACGCAGTATTTT
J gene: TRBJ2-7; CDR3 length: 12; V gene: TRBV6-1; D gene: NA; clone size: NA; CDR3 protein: CASRDRQAEQYF; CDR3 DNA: TGTGCCAGCCGTGACAGGCAGGCCGAGCAGTACTTC
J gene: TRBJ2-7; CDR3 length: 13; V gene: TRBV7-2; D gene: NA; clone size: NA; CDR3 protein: CASRLSPSYEQYF; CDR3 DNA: TGTGCCAGCAGGCTAAGCCCCTCCTACGAGCAGTACTTC
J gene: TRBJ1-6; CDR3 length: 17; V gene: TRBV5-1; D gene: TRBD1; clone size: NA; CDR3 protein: CASSLGTGTANNSPLHF; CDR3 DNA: TGCGCCAGCAGCTTGGGGACGGGGACAGCCAATAATTCACCCCTCCACTTT